Listed here are 24 T cell receptor beta chains from one sample, sequenced in a study of pediatric ulcerative colitis. Repertoires were generated with immunoSEQ multiplex PCR, while TCRdb's copy carries only in-frame clones and drops some. The sample consists of fewer than 30,000 clones, about 67% of them appearing once. The rectum was sampled with one to two pinch biopsies at colonoscopy. The sample comprised gut tissue. The receptors were gathered from a boy younger than 18 with severe ulcerative colitis.

The V gene is TRBV7-8, the J gene TRBJ1-1; D might be TRBD1 (6 bases). V was shortened by 0 bases and J by 5 bases, with 13 bases between the two germline ends. Germline values: CDR1 SGHVS, CDR2 FQNEAQ. The CDR3 spans 15 residues. CDR3 sequence: CASSLARGGWTEAFF. The CDR3 DNA reads TGTGCCAGCAGCTTAGCGAGGGGGGGATGGACTGAAGCTTTCTTT.

This clone was detected only a few times. The CDR3 DNA follows: TGCGCCAGCAGCCCAGGGGTTGCCGGGCGCAATCAGCCCCAGCATTTT. As protein: CASSPGVAGRNQPQHF. The V call is TRBV4-1, the J call TRBJ1-5; perhaps TRBD1 as D (6 bases). Germline V gene data show CDR1 as MGHRA and CDR2 as YSYEKL. The V and J ends lost 4 bases and 2 bases respectively, with 15 bases between them. The CDR3 runs to 16 residues.

The gene calls are TRBV25-1 and TRBJ2-1, with D unresolved. V shed 3 bases and J shed 0 bases, with 9 bases lying between them. CDR1 is MGHDK, CDR2 SYGVNS, per germline. The CDR3 extends over 15 amino acids. Here the CDR3 reads CASSEGSSSYNEQFF. In DNA form, the CDR3 reads TGTGCCAGCAGTGAGGGGTCGAGCTCCTACAATGAGCAGTTCTTC.

The CDR3 DNA sequence: TGTGCCAGCAGTGAGAGTCAGGGCTTCAAGCCCCAGCATTTT. This encodes CASSESQGFKPQHF. The chain links TRBV6-1 to TRBJ1-5; a weak D match, TRBD1 (5 bases). The CDR3 consists of 14 residues. V lost 3 bases, J lost 8 bases, and 14 bases lay in between. The germline gives CDR1 MNHNS, CDR2 SASEGT.

The V and J genes are TRBV2 and TRBJ1-1, with 10 bases fitting TRBD1. J gave up 5 bases and V 3 bases, and 6 bases lay outside the gene matches. The germline V gene encodes CDR1 SNHLY and CDR2 FYNNEI. The CDR3 consists of 15 residues. CDR3 sequence (DNA): TGTGCCAGCAGTGAGGGGGACAGGGGAGGGACTGAAGCTTTCTTT. This gives the protein CASSEGDRGGTEAFF.

The rearrangement joins TRBV11-3 to TRBJ2-2; D is uncertain. The CDR3 extends over 14 amino acids. Germline V gives CDR1 SGHNT, CDR2 YENEEA. V dropped 6 bases and J dropped 0 bases, with 8 bases sitting between them. CDR3 loop: CASSYSTNTGELFF. CDR3 coding DNA: TGTGCCAGCAGTTATAGTACGAACACCGGGGAGCTGTTTTTT. Looking up the rest from reference TRBV11-3 and TRBJ2-2 gives the full variable domain: EAGVVQSPRYKIIEKKQPVAFWCNPISGHNTLYWYLQNLGQGPELLIRYENEEAVDDSQLPKDRFSAERLKGVDSTLKIQPAELGDSAVYLCASSYSTNTGELFFGEGSRLTVL.

This rearrangement joins TRBV6-1 to TRBJ1-2; 7 bases match TRBD1. Germline V gene sequence: CDR1 MNHNS, CDR2 SASEGT. Germline trimming cut 4 bases from V and 4 bases from J; bases unmatched to any gene: 12. The CDR3 covers 16 residues. CDR3 sequence (DNA): TGTGCCAGCAGTGCCTCGACAGGGAGTTCTGGCTATGGCTACACCTTC. It yields the protein CASSASTGSSGYGYTF.

The V gene is TRBV30, the J gene TRBJ2-7; 12 bases are shared with TRBD2. Unmatched junction bases numbered 14, after V lost 5 bases and J lost 9 bases. The CDR3 runs to 15 residues. From germline, CDR1 is GTSNPN and CDR2 SVGIG (reference sequence). The CDR3 DNA reads as TGTGCCTGGGGTGAGAGGCTAGCGGGAGGGCCTGGGCAGTACTTC. Translation: CAWGERLAGGPGQYF. Looking up the rest from reference TRBV30 and TRBJ2-7 gives the full variable domain: SQTIHQWPATLVQPVGSPLSLECTVEGTSNPNLYWYRQAAGRGLQLLFYSVGIGQISSEVPQNLSASRPQDRQFILSSKKLLLSDSGFYLCAWGERLAGGPGQYFGPGTRLTVT.

This clone was seen only once. V usage is TRBV11-3 and J usage is TRBJ2-2; perhaps TRBD2 as D (5 bases). Trimming removed 4 bases at V and 1 base at J, with 16 bases between. Germline CDR1 SGHNT, CDR2 YENEEA. The CDR3 consists of 17 residues. CDR3 in amino acids: CASSSAWGDGNTGELFF. The CDR3 DNA reads TGTGCCAGCAGCTCCGCGTGGGGAGACGGGAACACCGGGGAGCTGTTTTTT.

The genes are TRBV7-9 and TRBJ1-2; D is possibly TRBD1 (5 bases). This CDR3 has 18 residues. Between the trimmed V and J ends, which lost 5 bases and 0 bases, there was a span of 22 bases. Germline-derived CDR1 and CDR2 are SEHNR and FQNEAQ (reference sequence). The CDR3 loop is CASSQPNTRGVANYGYTF. As DNA, the CDR3 is TGTGCCAGCAGCCAGCCGAATACTAGAGGGGTAGCTAACTATGGCTACACCTTC.

The chain has TRBV5-1 and TRBJ1-1; tentative D call: TRBD1 (6 bases). V lost 0 bases to trimming and J lost 3 bases, with 9 bases between them. Germline CDR1 and CDR2: SGHRS and YFSETQ. The CDR3 loop spans 14 amino acids. In DNA, the CDR3 is TGCGCCAGCAGCTTGGTTGCAGGGGACACTGAAGCTTTCTTT. Amino acids: CASSLVAGDTEAFF.

V and J are TRBV25-1 and TRBJ1-4; D is undetermined. Germline V gene lookup returns CDR1 MGHDK and CDR2 SYGVNS. There are 13 residues in the CDR3. V shed 0 bases and J shed 7 bases, with 6 bases lying between them. CDR3 DNA sequence: TGTGCCAGCAGTGAATATTCCGGTGAAAAACTGTTTTTT. Its protein is CASSEYSGEKLFF.

The J gene is TRBJ1-2, the V gene TRBV29-1, with TRBD1 matching over 7 bases. This CDR3 region has 11 residues. Germline V lookup: CDR1 SQVTM, CDR2 ANQGSEA. J gave up 3 bases and V 7 bases, and 2 bases lay outside the gene matches. The CDR3 DNA sequence: TGCAGCGCCGGACAGGACTATGGCTACACCTTC. It encodes CSAGQDYGYTF.

Only a few counts were recorded for this clone. V and J are TRBV4-3 and TRBJ2-7; D gene ambiguous. Germline lookup yields CDR1 LGHNA and CDR2 YSLEER. V lost 0 bases, J lost 3 bases, and 12 bases lay in between. CDR3 length: 15 residues. As DNA, the CDR3 is TGCGCCAGCAGCCAAGATCGAAGTTTCCACTACGAGCAGTACTTC. Amino acid sequence: CASSQDRSFHYEQYF.

The chain links TRBV7-2 to TRBJ2-3; 13 bases line up with TRBD2. Germline trimming cut 6 bases from V and 4 bases from J; bases unmatched to any gene: 4. CDR3 length equals 15 residues. CDR1 is SGHTA and CDR2 is FQGNSA in the germline V gene. The DNA of the CDR3 is TGTGCCAGCAGAACTAGCGGGAGGGCCGCAGATACGCAGTATTTT. Its protein product is CASRTSGRAADTQYF. Drawing the rest from reference TRBV7-2 and TRBJ2-3, the complete variable domain is GAGVSQSPSNKVTEKGKDVELRCDPISGHTALYWYRQSLGQGLEFLIYFQGNSAPDKSGLPSDRFSAERTGGSVSTLTIQRTQQEDSAVYLCASRTSGRAADTQYFGPGTRLTVL.

J is TRBJ2-3 and V is TRBV4-2, with D unresolved. Per the germline V gene, CDR1 is LGHNA and CDR2 is YNFKEQ. The V gene lost 1 base and the J gene lost 2 bases, with 7 bases spanning the gap. The CDR3 covers 14 residues. The CDR3 DNA is TGTGCCAGCAGCCAAGGGGGTGTCACAGATACGCAGTATTTT. Its protein product is CASSQGGVTDTQYF.

The rearrangement links TRBV18 to TRBJ2-5; D not resolved. There are 14 residues in the CDR3. The germline gives CDR1 KGHSH, CDR2 LQKENI. The V end lost 3 bases, the J end lost 0 bases, and 8 bases lay between the germline ends. The CDR3 sequence: CASSPVNDQETQYF. The DNA for the CDR3 is TGTGCCAGCTCACCTGTCAACGACCAAGAGACCCAGTACTTC.

For the CDR3, the DNA is TGTGCCATCAGTGAGTCGACTGGAGACAGGGATAGTGAAAAACTGTTTTTT. Translation: CAISESTGDRDSEKLFF. The J gene is TRBJ1-4, the V gene TRBV10-3; 7 nucleotides match TRBD1. J lost 7 bases, V lost 0 bases, and 11 bases had no gene match. The CDR3 loop spans 17 amino acids. CDR1 and CDR2 from the germline V gene are ENHRY and SYGVKD.

This clone has a single count. V and J are TRBV11-2 and TRBJ2-7, with TRBD1 matching over 8 bases. V lost 6 bases and J lost 2; bases outside the gene matches: 6. The CDR3 spans 14 residues. Germline V gene data show CDR1 as SGHAT and CDR2 as FQNNGV. Here the CDR3 reads CASRGQVTTYEQYF. Here the CDR3 DNA reads TGTGCCAGCAGGGGACAGGTCACTACCTACGAGCAGTACTTC.

The chain uses TRBV6-4 and TRBJ2-3, with D perhaps assigned TRBD1 or TRBD2 (6 bases each). V was trimmed by 3 bases and J by 0 bases, leaving 16 bases between them. The CDR3 totals 17 residues. Germline V gene data show CDR1 as MRHNA and CDR2 as SNTAGT. Here the CDR3 reads CASSDNPGGGSTDTQYF. As DNA, the CDR3 is TGTGCCAGCAGTGATAACCCCGGAGGGGGGAGCACAGATACGCAGTATTTT.

Here the CDR3 DNA reads TGCGCCAGCAGCCAGGGGACTTCCTACGAGCAGTACTTC. This encodes CASSQGTSYEQYF. The genes are TRBV4-3 and TRBJ2-7; tentatively, D is TRBD2 (6 bases). The CDR3 sequence is 13 residues long. Germline values: CDR1 LGHNA, CDR2 YSLEER. V shed 3 bases and J shed 1 base, with 7 bases lying between them.

This clone was observed a handful of times. The rearrangement uses TRBV6-1 and TRBJ1-1; 8 nucleotides align to TRBD1. The ends lost 9 bases at V and 4 bases at J; junction bases unmatched: 4. The CDR3 extends over 12 amino acids. The germline V gene encodes CDR1 MNHNS and CDR2 SASEGT. CDR3 bases: TGTGCCAGTTACAGGGGGATCACTGAAGCTTTCTTT. Protein product: CASYRGITEAFF.

This clone was seen a handful of times. The chain uses TRBV6-8 and TRBJ2-5, with 13 bases lining up with TRBD2. The CDR3 extends over 18 amino acids. Germline CDR1 and CDR2: MNHGY and SAAAGT. V shed 8 bases and J 5 bases; nucleotides not matched to a gene: 17. The CDR3 DNA follows: TGTGCCAGCGGGTGTGGGACTAGCGGGAACCCGATTCGGGAGACCCAGTACTTC. It is translated as CASGCGTSGNPIRETQYF.

This chain links TRBV7-2 with TRBJ2-7; D is perhaps TRBD1 (6 bases). This CDR3 has 12 amino acids. The V end lost 5 bases, the J end lost 9 bases, and 14 bases lay between the germline ends. Germline CDR1 SGHTA, CDR2 FQGNSA. The CDR3 bases are TGTGCCAGCAGCCCCGACAGGCGCGGGCAGTACTTC. This translates into CASSPDRRGQYF.